This T cell receptor beta chain appears in the sequencing data of a study of T cells after yellow fever vaccination (dated by TCRdb to the late 2010s). Regarding the study in general: Staining for CD3, CD45RA, CCR7 and CD95 was used to sort memory subsets (EM, EMRA, CM and Tscm) on a BD FACS Aria III. To follow T-cell clones before and after primary and booster YFV17D yellow fever vaccination, bulk TCR alpha and beta repertoires were sequenced over time. Blood samples were taken at several timepoints before and after primary and secondary immunization, and bulk PBMC replicates and cell subsets were isolated. The cohort comprised two healthy male donors, one aged 18 to 30 and one aged 30 to 40 years. Libraries from fractions with low cell numbers were prepared with the SMART-Seq v4 Ultra Low Input RNA kit. Memory subsets were sorted on days 0, 15 and 45 and at 18 months following primary vaccination, and on days 0, 15 and 45 following the 30-year booster.

The treatment or condition label, read with the paper, signifies: live attenuated yellow fever vaccine strain. PBMCs were isolated from peripheral blood using a standard Ficoll-Paque protocol. RNA from sorted memory subsets was extracted with the RNeasy Micro Kit. The sample holds many counts of this clonotype. Within one base of it there is no much larger clone, and no base qualities were kept. Study-level results and caveats: Most clones expanded after primary vaccination (around 96% of CD4 and over 80% of CD8) were re-detected after the booster, suggesting that broad memory maintenance occurred. The study included only two donors, which limits how far the findings can be generalized. The secondary T-cell response was found to be weaker but faster than the primary response, with a peak reached on day 5 rather than on day 15. Because abundant contaminating clonotypes from the bulk population could be contained in FACS-sorted repertoires, computational filtering was required. In the sorted memory subsets on day 0, nearly all of the vaccine-responding clonotypes fell below detection. A small share of clonotypes occurred in both CD4 and CD8 compartments, likely arising from convergent recombination.

The instrument was an Illumina NovaSeq 6000. TCR cDNA was synthesized by 5'RACE template switching, through which a universal primer site and unique molecular identifiers were introduced. cDNA synthesis was primed from both the TCR alpha and TCR beta constant segments. Libraries were amplified in two PCR steps, with sample barcodes and sequencing adapters added in the second step. Libraries were sequenced on Illumina HiSeq 2500 (2x100 bp) or NovaSeq (2x150 bp). Processing in the source paper ran as follows. MIGEC was used to demultiplex reads and collapse the reads into UMI consensus sequences, and MiXCR was used for V(D)J alignment. Vaccine-responding clonotypes were identified with edgeR using replicate PBMC samples, with FDR below 0.01 and a log2 fold change above 5 up to day 15 being required. Each bulk clonotype was labeled CD4 or CD8 based on which sequenced repertoire, CD4 or CD8, contained the clonotype at higher abundance. To estimate how each clone was distributed across memory phenotypes, clonotype frequencies in memory subsets were weighted by FACS-sorted cell numbers. Starting from the raw public reads, TCRdb applied fastp trimming at Q25, assembled clones with MiXCR and retained in-frame beta chains. Rows with one shared CDR3 protein collapse into an entry with the most common genes and DNA. The V and J calls were not made by the authors but by TCRdb's processing. The table for this sample lists about 26,000 distinct CDR3 sequences; roughly 4.5% of them were counted only once. Approximately 40% of the sample comes from the top ten.

The material sequenced was PBMCs, either bulk or a sorted T-cell subset (CD4+, CD8+, memory, or dextramer-sorted; not recorded which), taken on the day of the yellow fever booster vaccination. The sequence came from a man in his late teens or twenties who received the YFV17D yellow fever vaccine.

The CDR3 region reads CSAGGGGREQYF. The DNA sequence is TGCAGTGCTGGAGGGGGAGGACGAGAGCAGTACTTC. In this chain, TRBV20-1 is recombined with TRBJ2-7; the D gene is perhaps TRBD1 or TRBD2, as each covers 6 bases. In the germline V gene (reference sequence), CDR1 corresponds to DFQATT and CDR2 to SNEGSKA. The V end loses 5 bases and the J end loses 7 bases, and a stretch of 15 bases separates them. Its CDR3 holds 12 amino acids, cysteine through phenylalanine. Only CDR3 DNA remains: 36 bases, in frame from the first base.